The 9 T cell receptor beta chains reported below all come from one sample, sequenced in a study of shared clonotypes between healthy human individuals. The repertoire was sequenced with immunoSEQ multiplex PCR; TCRdb's copy has only in-frame clones and lacks some. The data hold under 300,000 clones, with 50% to 80% observed a single time. Sequencing used memory CD4+ T cells sorted from blood. Subset described: CD45RA-negative fraction. Every receptor here comes from a man between 25 and 39 years old in good health.

The V call is TRBV5-1, the J call TRBJ2-7; 9 nucleotides match TRBD2. This CDR3 has 16 residues. V trimming: 1 base; J trimming: 5 bases; junction bases outside the gene matches: 10. Germline assignment: CDR1 SGHRS and CDR2 YFSETQ. CDR3 protein: CASSLIGSGRVNEQYF. As DNA, the CDR3 is TGCGCCAGCAGCTTGATTGGTAGCGGGAGAGTAAACGAGCAGTACTTC.

The chain combines TRBV5-1 with TRBJ2-1; no clear D. V was shortened by 0 bases and J by 0 bases, with 4 bases between the two germline ends. Germline lookup yields CDR1 SGHRS and CDR2 YFSETQ. The CDR3 is 14 amino acids. Written as DNA, the CDR3 is TGCGCCAGCAGCTTGGAGAGCTCCTACAATGAGCAGTTCTTC. Translation gives CASSLESSYNEQFF.

The chain couples TRBV27 to TRBJ1-1; a possible D gene is TRBD1 (5 bases). The CDR3 is made up of 16 amino acids. The V gene lost 6 bases and the J gene lost 1 base, with 18 bases spanning the gap. The germline CDR1 and CDR2 sequences are MNHEY and SMNVEV (reference sequence). The CDR3 nucleotides are TGTGCCAGCAGCCACTCCATCGGGGGGGGGAACACTGAAGCTTTCTTT. Protein: CASSHSIGGGNTEAFF.

This clone was recorded only once. The rearrangement uses TRBV5-1 and TRBJ2-1, with D possibly being TRBD2 (6 bases). Trimming pared 6 bases from V and 6 bases from J, leaving 19 bases between. CDR3 size: 15 residues. Germline loops: CDR1 SGHRS, CDR2 YFSETQ. The CDR3 loop is CASTIASTRSNEQFF. As DNA, the CDR3 is TGCGCCAGCACCATTGCCTCGACTAGAAGCAATGAGCAGTTCTTC.

This sequence joins TRBV6-1 and TRBJ1-2; the D gene is possibly TRBD1 (6 bases). This CDR3 is 12 amino acids long. Trimming shortened V by 5 bases and J by 8 bases, and 12 bases separated the two germline ends. The germline gives CDR1 MNHNS, CDR2 SASEGT. This CDR3 reads CASSPEDSGYTF. As DNA, the CDR3 is TGTGCCAGCAGTCCCGAGGACAGCGGCTACACCTTC.

The chain couples TRBV5-1 to TRBJ2-1; D remains unclear. The V end lost 1 base, the J end lost 2 bases, and 13 bases lay between the germline ends. The germline V gene encodes CDR1 SGHRS and CDR2 YFSETQ. The CDR3 covers 16 residues. The chain's CDR3 is CASSLTPATAYNEQFF. The CDR3 region has the DNA TGCGCCAGCAGCTTGACTCCCGCTACAGCCTACAATGAGCAGTTCTTC.

The J gene is TRBJ2-7, the V gene TRBV7-9; D may be TRBD1 (6 bases). Looked up from germline, CDR1 is SEHNR and CDR2 is FQNEAQ (reference sequence). The CDR3 has 16 residues. Trimming left V 3 bases short and J 0 bases short, with 15 bases between. DNA of the CDR3: TGTGCCAGCAGCTTCCCTTCCGGACAGTTCTCCTACGAGCAGTACTTC. Its protein is CASSFPSGQFSYEQYF.

A few counts support this clone. The rearrangement joins TRBV19 to TRBJ1-5; tentatively, D is TRBD1 (6 bases). This CDR3 comprises 15 residues. Trimming removed 4 bases at V and 3 bases at J, with 13 bases between. Germline assignment: CDR1 LNHDA and CDR2 SQIVND (reference sequence). CDR3 sequence (DNA): TGTGCCAGTAGTACCTCCGGGGGGCTCAATCAGCCCCAGCATTTT. This codes for CASSTSGGLNQPQHF.

This clone was seen more than once but under ten times. The rearrangement joins TRBV6-1 to TRBJ2-7; no firm D call. The CDR3 totals 15 residues. Germline-derived CDR1 and CDR2 are MNHNS and SASEGT. The V end was cut by 2 bases, the J end by 9 bases, with 20 bases between. CDR3 residues: CASSERRDSSGVQYF. The CDR3 nucleotides read TGTGCCAGCAGTGAAAGAAGGGATTCGTCTGGGGTGCAGTACTTC.